The present TCR beta chain was sequenced within a study of shared clonotypes between healthy human individuals (dated by TCRdb to about 2020). About the study as a whole: Three men and a couple of women, aged 18 to 49 years, made up the cohort. Blood TCR repertoires of about 5 healthy adults were deeply sequenced to estimate repertoire size and the extent of clonotype sharing between individuals. Leukapheresis yielded between about 0.94 and 9.5 billion PBMCs per donor. To increase sequencing depth and limit assay-specific biases, TCR repertoire library preparation and sequencing were carried out by different laboratories using diverse techniques. For each donor, CD4 naive and CD4 memory were each run on three plates, CD8 naive on two plates, and CD8 memory on one plate.

Concerning this clone itself: Its cognate antigen has yet to be identified. No qualities accompany the bases; no much larger clone lies one base away.

Using the deep immunoSEQ assay, multiplex PCR amplified TCR CDR3 regions from genomic DNA. Genomic DNA extracted from each cell subset was distributed evenly over all wells of several immunoSEQ 96-well plates, and each plate served as one replicate. For sorted subsets, around 200 ng genomic DNA, equal to tens of thousands of T cell genomes, was loaded into each replicate PCR. Purified libraries were quantified with a Qubit 3.0 fluorometer, sized on a Bioanalyzer 2100, and re-quantified with the KAPA Library Quantification kit. Every immunoSEQ 96-well plate was sequenced on a separate single-read 150-cycle Illumina NextSeq 550 flow cell. As for the original processing: The immunoSEQ output contained only junctional sequences without quality scores, so filtering could not match that applied to full-length reads. Sequences were annotated with PyIR, a Python wrapper for IgBLAST v1.9, and V/J genes and CDR3 were assigned using IMGT germline references. Reads were removed for weak V/J assignments (E-value above 1e-6), missing CDR3, stop codons, out-of-frame junctions, or ambiguous translated residues. V3J clonotypes were defined as sequences sharing an identical inferred V gene, J gene, and CDR3 amino acid sequence. Percentage overlap between repertoires was calculated by dividing the number of shared unique clonotypes by the size of the smaller repertoire. RTK rarefaction, the Chao1 estimator, and Recon v2.1 estimates of unobserved clonotypes were used to assess repertoire richness. Generation probabilities were computed with OLGA for all TCRbeta clonotypes obtained by the gDNA method from several donors. TCRdb re-hosts the immuneACCESS table, in-frame sequences only. Its copies lack some clones; in the studies checked, an unresolved V gene accounts for under half of them, and the cause for the rest is not known. That table supplies the V and J calls and clone size; D and trimming were determined from the DNA. The sample records over a million clones, more than 75% of which are singletons. Of the sample, 0.5% to 0.6% is held by the ten largest clones.

The germline V gene provides CDR1 MDHEN and CDR2 SYDVKM. The germline ends are 18 bases apart after V is trimmed by 6 bases and J by 3 bases. From the cysteine up to the phenylalanine, the CDR3 has a length of 15 residues. The sequence is cut down to CDR3 DNA, 45 bases in frame from base 1. Study-wide conclusions, independent of this receptor: Sharing across a few donors was observed for approximately 5% of naive CD4, over 3% of naive CD8, over 2% of memory CD4, and roughly 0.4% of memory CD8 clonotypes. Larger estimated clonotype richness was generally found for naive subsets than for memory subsets. The small number of donors limited the genetic and exposure-history diversity represented. Sampling was restricted to blood, and TCR repertoires in tissue are likely to differ from TCR repertoires in blood. Incomplete sequencing was indicated by rarefaction of sorted-subset datasets, despite the large sequencing depth. Based on pairwise subsampling, the degree of clonotype sharing among donors was expected to be affected by sequencing depth. Compared with non-shared clonotypes, clonotypes shared by all four sorted-subset donors had higher generation probabilities.

Donors were healthy HIV-negative adults with no recently reported acute infections or vaccinations. Every donor was a Caucasian adult residing in Nashville, Tennessee, USA. CD4+ T cells were enriched by magnetic negative selection; naive cells were then positively selected on CD45RA, and the negative fraction formed the memory subset. Blood was collected by leukapheresis, and PBMCs were isolated by Ficoll-Histopaque density gradient centrifugation and then cryopreserved in liquid nitrogen vapor phase. Analytical flow cytometry was used to check the purity and quantity of every magnetically sorted T cell population. Genomic DNA was isolated from each sorted fraction and quantified by UV absorbance on a Nanodrop 2000c.

The sequence was obtained from a man between 18 and 35 years old in good health. Some clones in this sample may be carry-over from other donors' samples. The V gene is TRBV28 and the J gene is TRBJ2-7; D gene: possibly TRBD2, on 5 matching bases. The sample comprised memory CD4+ T cells from PBMCs. The cell subset or site tag for this specimen amounts to: CD45RA-negative fraction. Here the CDR3 is given as CASSTSGREIYEQYF. The bases read TGTGCCAGCAGCACTTCGGGTAGGGAGATCTACGAGCAGTACTTC.